The present entry profiles one TCR beta chain with its context. The antigen remains unidentified. Assay used: immunoSEQ multiplex PCR; TCRdb lists only in-frame clones, some missing. This table holds about 26,000 clones, 75% to 90% found once. These data come from a study of lymphopenia after photon versus proton radiotherapy. Notes on the study in general: A bigger post-nadir fall in TCR diversity correlated inversely with survival time in deceased patients. Oligoclonal CD8+ Temra expansion after nadir drove photon patients' diversity drop.

CDR3 length equals 13 residues. The receptor's source is a woman in her forties or fifties with pancreatic cancer. The sequencing here drew on peripheral blood, taken from a patient treated with photon-based radiotherapy. The V call is TRBV21-1, the J call TRBJ2-7; no DNA check was done on the table's D call, TRBD2. TRBV21-1 is marked as a pseudogene. CDR3 region: CASSEGCTYEQYF. The CDR3 DNA follows: TGTGCCAGCTCCGAGGGCTGTACCTACGAGCAGTACTTC.